Each of the 17 T cell receptor beta chains below was sequenced from the same sample in a study of T cell responses to AZD1222 COVID-19 vaccine (dated by TCRdb to about 2021). Libraries came from the immunoSEQ multiplex PCR assay. TCRdb's version of the immuneACCESS table is confined to in-frame rearrangements and falls short of the full clone set. An unresolved V gene accounts for under half of the shortfall where checked; the remainder is of unknown origin. In all, the sample holds about 110,000 clones, and roughly 90% of those were seen once. More than 1.5% of the sample rests with the top ten. The time point label for this specimen denotes: baseline before first vaccination. The sequenced sample was peripheral blood, obtained on day 0 of AZD1222 vaccination. Every receptor here comes from an adult in good health.

The V call is TRBV2, the J call TRBJ1-3, with 8 bases that match TRBD1. Germline V gives CDR1 SNHLY, CDR2 FYNNEI. The trim removed 7 bases at V and 2 bases at J, leaving 4 bases unmatched. This CDR3 spans 14 amino acids. The CDR3 DNA reads as TGTGCCAGCAATCCAGGGGGCACTGGAAACACCATATATTTT. Protein product: CASNPGGTGNTIYF.

This sequence joins TRBV19 and TRBJ2-1; possibly TRBD2 for D (6 bases). This CDR3 spans 13 amino acids. Germline V gives CDR1 LNHDA, CDR2 SQIVND (reference sequence). V lost 4 bases and J 5 bases, leaving 9 bases between the germline ends. The CDR3: CASSTGLNNEQFF. The CDR3 coding sequence is TGTGCCAGTAGTACGGGACTGAACAATGAGCAGTTCTTC.

The chain uses TRBV7-2 and TRBJ2-1; 9 bases match TRBD2. The germline gives CDR1 SGHTA, CDR2 FQGNSA. This CDR3 contains 16 residues. Unmatched junction bases numbered 11, after V lost 3 bases and J lost 8 bases. CDR3 loop: CASSLVSAGGPHEQFF. CDR3 DNA: TGTGCCAGCAGCTTGGTATCTGCGGGAGGGCCGCATGAGCAGTTCTTC.

The chain recombines TRBV3-1 (or the pseudogene TRBV3-2) with TRBJ1-5; no firm D call. V lost 0 bases to trimming and J lost 3 bases, with 9 bases between them. Per germline, CDR1 LGHDT and CDR2 YNNKEL (reference sequence). CDR3 length: 15 amino acids. The CDR3: CASSQDTTVNQPQHF. As DNA, the CDR3 is TGTGCCAGCAGCCAAGATACTACAGTCAATCAGCCCCAGCATTTT.

The rearrangement joins TRBV5-1 to TRBJ1-1; D perhaps matches TRBD1 (6 bases). CDR1 and CDR2 (germline): SGHRS, YFSETQ. V lost 4 bases to trimming and J lost 2 bases, with 12 bases between them. This CDR3 has 14 amino acids. Here the CDR3 reads CASSAQGSNTEAFF. In DNA, the CDR3 is TGCGCCAGCAGCGCACAGGGATCAAACACTGAAGCTTTCTTT.

The chain joins TRBV6-5 to TRBJ1-1, with 8 positions matching TRBD1. Germline V lookup: CDR1 MNHEY, CDR2 SVGAGI. Trimming took 6 bases from V and 5 from J; bases not matched to a gene: 11. This CDR3 region has 15 residues. The DNA of the CDR3 is TGTGCCAGCAGGGCACCCAGGGGGCCAGGGACTGAAGCTTTCTTT. It specifies CASRAPRGPGTEAFF.

The chain joins TRBV5-1 to TRBJ1-3; no definite D call. CDR3 size: 16 residues. V lost 4 bases, J lost 0 bases, and 14 bases lay in between. Germline V CDR1 and CDR2: SGHRS, YFSETQ. This CDR3 is CASSTEGSSSGNTIYF. The DNA for the CDR3 is TGCGCCAGCAGCACCGAGGGCTCTTCCTCTGGAAACACCATATATTTT.

The V and J genes are TRBV4-1 and TRBJ2-7; D is possibly TRBD1 (6 bases). The CDR3 covers 15 residues. V was shortened by 0 bases and J by 5 bases, with 14 bases between the two germline ends. Germline-derived CDR1 and CDR2 are MGHRA and YSYEKL. CDR3 DNA: TGCGCCAGCAGCCAAGAGGACAGATCCGGCGACGAGCAGTACTTC. Its translation: CASSQEDRSGDEQYF.

The CDR3 sequence is CASSHGVGNSPLHF. For the CDR3, the DNA is TGTGCCAGCAGCCATGGGGTCGGGAATTCACCCCTCCACTTT. The V and J genes are TRBV3-1 (or the pseudogene TRBV3-2) and TRBJ1-6; D call uncertain. Germline assignment: CDR1 LGHDT and CDR2 YNNKEL (reference sequence). V was pared by 3 bases and J by 7 bases, with 10 bases between. The CDR3 is made up of 14 amino acids.

Regarding this clone: At the DNA level, this CDR3 is encoded by other sequences in the same sample as well. V gene TRBV12-3 or TRBV12-4 combines with J gene TRBJ2-7; D remains ambiguous. CDR3 length: 11 residues. Trimming shortened V by 3 bases and J by 3 bases, and 3 bases separated the two germline ends. For the CDR3, the DNA is TGTGCCAGCAGTTTGGGCTACGAGCAGTACTTC. This gives the protein CASSLGYEQYF.

J is TRBJ2-1 and V is TRBV5-4; 12 bases are a match to TRBD2. With 3 bases clipped from V and 10 bases from J, the junction kept 5 bases outside the gene matches. CDR3 length: 14 amino acids. Germline V lookup: CDR1 SGHNT, CDR2 YYREEE (reference sequence). CDR3 nucleotide sequence: TGTGCCAGCAGCTCTAGCGGGGGGGTCCGGGAGCAGTTCTTC. Translated, it gives CASSSSGGVREQFF.

For the CDR3, the DNA is TGTGCCAGCAGCTTAGGGGTTAGCGGGAGGGCCAGCCACGAGCAGTACTTC. It codes for CASSLGVSGRASHEQYF. This rearrangement joins TRBV7-7 to TRBJ2-7; 11 nucleotides align to TRBD2. This CDR3 region has 17 residues. V lost 1 base and J lost 5; bases outside the gene matches: 10. Germline loops: CDR1 SSHAT, CDR2 FNYEAQ (reference sequence).

The chain combines TRBV7-2 with TRBJ1-3; D unresolved. Per germline, CDR1 SGHTA and CDR2 FQGNSA. The CDR3 runs to 13 residues. The V end lost 2 bases, the J end lost 4 bases, and 6 bases lay between the germline ends. The DNA of the CDR3 is TGTGCCAGCAGCTTAATGGAGGGAAACACCATATATTTT. It specifies CASSLMEGNTIYF.

This clone came up once. At one end the junction does not follow the germline gene, possibly because of a read error. Other DNA sequences from this sample encode an identical CDR3 as well. The chain uses TRBV4-2 and TRBJ1-6; 7 nucleotides agree with TRBD1. The CDR3 covers 15 residues. Per germline, CDR1 LGHNA and CDR2 YNFKEQ. In DNA form, the CDR3 reads TGTGCCAGCAGCCAGTCTCTGACAGGGAATTCACCTCTCCACTTT. It yields the protein CASSQSLTGNSPLHF.

This chain connects TRBV5-1 to TRBJ2-2; 7 bases are a match to TRBD1. Per the germline V gene, CDR1 is SGHRS and CDR2 is YFSETQ. The CDR3 loop spans 16 amino acids. With V trimmed by 0 bases and J by 2 bases, 4 bases remained unmatched. CDR3 amino acids: CASSLARQGNTGELFF. DNA for the CDR3: TGCGCCAGCAGCTTGGCCAGACAGGGTAACACCGGGGAGCTGTTTTTT.

This sequence joins TRBV6-6 and TRBJ1-1; D possibly corresponds to TRBD1 (5 bases). V gave up 11 bases and J gave up 3 bases, with 7 bases separating them. Per germline, CDR1 MNHNY and CDR2 SVGAGI (reference sequence). This CDR3 region has 10 residues. The chain's CDR3 is CAAGDTEAFF. CDR3 DNA sequence: TGTGCCGCGGGGGACACTGAAGCTTTCTTT.

This clone came up once. V and J are TRBV27 and TRBJ1-1, with D unresolved. The CDR3 extends over 14 amino acids. CDR1 and CDR2 (germline): MNHEY, SMNVEV (reference sequence). V shed 7 bases and J shed 2 bases, with 14 bases lying between them. The CDR3 nucleotides are TGTGCCAGCACCTCGACTCGGGGAAACACTGAAGCTTTCTTT. It is translated as CASTSTRGNTEAFF.